This T cell receptor beta chain was retrieved from a study of blood T cell repertoires in COVID-19. The germline V gene has CDR1 SGHDN and CDR2 FVKESK. V was shortened by 4 bases and J by 2 bases, with 12 bases between the two germline ends. The CDR3 totals 14 residues. Authors' analysis steps: Amplifying reference gene primers gave estimates of nucleated cell counts. Clones were sequenced by immunoSEQ multiplex PCR, and TCRdb holds only the in-frame ones, with some missing. The D gene and trimming were derived from the DNA, and the V and J assignments and clone size from that table. The profile shows approximately 150,000 clones, roughly 84% of them singletons.

The source of this sequence is a human donor with acute COVID-19. The donor label of this sample is uncertain. The material sequenced was PBMCs or T cells enriched from blood (not recorded which). The chain is built from TRBV14 and TRBJ2-7, with a weak D call TRBD1 (5 bases). In DNA form, the CDR3 reads TGTGCCAGCAGCCTCTCTTTAGGGGCCTACGAGCAGTACTTC. Protein sequence: CASSLSLGAYEQYF.